What follows is one T cell receptor beta chain and its context. What it binds is not known. This specimen comes from a study of T cell repertoires and HLA-DP antigens. Looking at the study overall: Donor ages ranged from 18-to-29 to 60-to-69; a couple of men, one woman.

Trimming left V 2 bases short and J 7 bases short, with 6 bases between. Germline lookup yields CDR1 MNHNS and CDR2 SASEGT. The CDR3 runs 11 residues. Sequencing was performed with immunoSEQ multiplex PCR; in TCRdb, only in-frame clones are kept and a portion is missing. The sample carries 55,000 to 80,000 clones, just under 80% recorded once. Regarding the study as a whole: Against one allele, clones undetected before culture averaged about 35%; against the other, 50.6%.

The genes are TRBV6-1 and TRBJ2-7; D not resolved. The sample taken for sequencing was CD4+ T cells from PBMCs. This TCR was recovered from a man between 60 and 75 years old in good health and CMV-seronegative. CDR3 in amino acids: CASSETREQYV. The CDR3 nucleotides read TGTGCCAGCAGTGAAACAAGGGAGCAGTACGTC.